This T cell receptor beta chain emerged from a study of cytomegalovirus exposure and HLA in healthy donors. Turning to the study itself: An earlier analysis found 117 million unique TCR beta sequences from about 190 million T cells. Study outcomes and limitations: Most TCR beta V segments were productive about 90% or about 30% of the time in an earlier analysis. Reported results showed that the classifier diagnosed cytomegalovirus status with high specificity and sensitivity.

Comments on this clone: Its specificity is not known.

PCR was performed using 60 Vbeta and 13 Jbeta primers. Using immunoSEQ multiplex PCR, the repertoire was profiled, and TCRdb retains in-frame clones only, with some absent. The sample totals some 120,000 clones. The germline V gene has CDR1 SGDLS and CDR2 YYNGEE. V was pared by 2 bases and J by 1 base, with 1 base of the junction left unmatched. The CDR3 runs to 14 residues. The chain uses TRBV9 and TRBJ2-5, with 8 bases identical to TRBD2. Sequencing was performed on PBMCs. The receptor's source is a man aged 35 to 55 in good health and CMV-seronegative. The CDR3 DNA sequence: TGTGCCAGCAGCGTTAGCGGGGCCCAAGAGACCCAGTACTTC. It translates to CASSVSGAQETQYF.